A single sample is the source of the 13 T cell receptor beta chains below, sequenced in a study of T cells in severe cutaneous drug reactions. The patients sequenced had a carbamazepine-induced Stevens-Johnson syndrome or toxic epidermal necrolysis reaction. Libraries were made by iRepertoire multiplex PCR with TCR subtype-specific primers for bulk and single-cell sequencing. One entry per CDR3 protein, without DNA, is what TCRdb gives after re-calling the multiplex PCR reads. This sample's table has 21,000 or so distinct CDR3 sequences. Sequenced material: PBMCs. The origin of the receptors is a human donor with toxic epidermal necrolysis, a severe cutaneous drug reaction.

This clonotype is labeled medium-sized based on frequency. Here the CDR3 reads CASSDRAPSYEQYF. This chain uses TRBV19 with TRBJ2-7; there is no DNA to check the TCRdb D call of TRBD1. Looked up from germline, CDR1 is LNHDA and CDR2 is SQIVND (reference sequence). The CDR3 loop spans 14 amino acids.

By frequency, this clonotype registers medium-sized. The chain has TRBV29-1 and TRBJ1-2; TCRdb's D gene call, TRBD1, goes unchecked for lack of DNA. Germline values: CDR1 SQVTM, CDR2 ANQGSEA. The CDR3 covers 13 residues. CDR3 region: CSAHKGVGYGYTF. The whole variable domain, remainder taken from reference TRBV29-1 and TRBJ1-2, is SAVISQKPSRDICQRGTSLTIQCQVDSQVTMMFWYRQQPGQSLTLIATANQGSEATYESGFVIDKFPISRPNLTFSTLTVSNMSPEDSSIYLCSAHKGVGYGYTFGSGTRLTVV.

This rearrangement joins TRBV10-3 to TRBJ2-3; checking the TCRdb D call of TRBD1 is not possible without DNA. This CDR3 is built from 14 residues. CDR1 is ENHRY, CDR2 SYGVKD, per germline. The CDR3 is CASRRRGLTDTQYF.

The chain links TRBV12-3 or TRBV12-4 to TRBJ2-1. This CDR3 spans 14 amino acids. Here the CDR3 reads CASSFLNSYNEQFF.

The chain recombines TRBV28 with TRBJ2-7; the D gene TCRdb calls, TRBD1, cannot be checked with no DNA. Germline-derived CDR1 and CDR2 are MDHEN and SYDVKM. The CDR3 runs 13 residues. CDR3 sequence: CASSRIPPYEQYF.

The chain has TRBV3-1 and TRBJ1-2; the D gene TCRdb calls, TRBD1, cannot be checked with no DNA. CDR3 length: 17 residues. The germline V gene has CDR1 LGHDT and CDR2 YNNKEL (reference sequence). CDR3 in amino acids: CASSQDLGQGTSYGYTF.

This chain links TRBV7-9 with TRBJ2-7. The CDR3 spans 13 residues. CDR1 SEHNR and CDR2 FQNEAQ come from the germline V gene (reference sequence). The CDR3 sequence is CASSLSLLYEQYF.

According to its frequency, this clonotype is medium-sized. The rearrangement links TRBV2 to TRBJ2-1. The CDR3 is 14 amino acids. Germline CDR1 SNHLY, CDR2 FYNNEI. CDR3 sequence: CASSEKSSYNEQFF.

V and J are TRBV18 and TRBJ2-6; without DNA, the TCRdb call of TRBD2 cannot be checked. The CDR3 length is 14 residues. Germline-derived CDR1 and CDR2 are KGHSH and LQKENI. The CDR3 spells CASSPAGGANVLTF. The full variable domain, in which reference TRBV18 and TRBJ2-6 provide the parts outside the CDR3, is NAGVMQNPRHLVRRRGQEARLRCSPMKGHSHVYWYRQLPEEGLKFMVYLQKENIIDESGMPKERFSAEFPKEGPSILRIQQVVRGDSAAYFCASSPAGGANVLTFGAGSRLTVL.

This chain connects TRBV7-9 to TRBJ2-1. Germline V gene lookup returns CDR1 SEHNR and CDR2 FQNEAQ (reference sequence). The CDR3 length is 14 residues. CDR3 in amino acids: CASSFRGSYNEQFF.

The V and J genes are TRBV3-1 and TRBJ2-7; lacking DNA, the TRBD2 call made by TCRdb goes unchecked. This CDR3 comprises 15 residues. The germline CDR1 and CDR2 sequences are LGHDT and YNNKEL (reference sequence). The CDR3: CASSQAGTSGFPQYF.

By frequency, this clonotype is medium-sized (0.01 to 0.1%). The rearrangement uses TRBV2 and TRBJ2-2. CDR3 length equals 12 residues. CDR1 and CDR2 from the germline V gene are SNHLY and FYNNEI. CDR3 residues: CASTGNTGELFF.

V is TRBV4-1 and J is TRBJ2-2; TCRdb's D call, TRBD1, is unchecked because there is no DNA. The CDR3 consists of 16 residues. Germline V gene data show CDR1 as MGHRA and CDR2 as YSYEKL. CDR3 in amino acids: CASSRHTGGGTGELFF.